The 7 T cell receptor beta chains reported below all come from one sample, sequenced in a study of cytomegalovirus exposure and HLA in healthy donors. 60 Vbeta and 13 Jbeta primers were used in PCR. Here immunoSEQ multiplex PCR was the method, and the copy in TCRdb shows in-frame clones only, minus some. This table holds under 200,000 clones. Sequenced input: PBMCs. The receptors originated from a man aged 25-45 years in good health and CMV-seronegative.

The chain links TRBV19 to TRBJ1-5, with 7 nucleotides matching TRBD1. V was clipped by 3 bases and J by 9 bases; unmatched bases: 5. This CDR3 comprises 13 residues. CDR1 and CDR2 (germline): LNHDA, SQIVND (reference sequence). In DNA form, the CDR3 reads TGTGCCAGTAGTATCAGGGGGGACTTGCCCCAGCATTTT. Its protein product is CASSIRGDLPQHF.

The chain recombines TRBV18 with TRBJ1-1, with TRBD1 matching over 8 bases. The germline CDR1 and CDR2 sequences are KGHSH and LQKENI. The length of the CDR3 is 15 residues. V lost 0 bases to trimming and J lost 1 base; unmatched junction nucleotides: 1. CDR3 sequence (DNA): TGTGCCAGCTCACCACCCGGGACAGGGAACACTGAAGCTTTCTTT. Translation: CASSPPGTGNTEAFF.

This chain joins TRBV6-5 and TRBJ1-1; D is unclear. The CDR3 contains 14 residues. V was shortened by 0 bases and J by 1 base, with 6 bases between the two germline ends. Germline lookup yields CDR1 MNHEY and CDR2 SVGAGI. The CDR3, as DNA: TGTGCCAGCAGTTACTCGGCGGGGAACACTGAAGCTTTCTTT. Its protein is CASSYSAGNTEAFF.

J is TRBJ1-4 and V is TRBV5-5; unclear D gene. The germline V and J ends were trimmed by 2 bases and 8 bases, with 13 bases remaining between them. The germline gives CDR1 SGHKS, CDR2 YYEKEE (reference sequence). This CDR3 contains 14 residues. CDR3 sequence: CASSFWREGEKLFF. Written as DNA, the CDR3 is TGTGCCAGCAGCTTTTGGAGGGAGGGAGAAAAACTGTTTTTT.

The CDR3 region is CASNIAGGNTGELFF. DNA of the CDR3: TGTGCCAGCAACATAGCGGGAGGAAACACCGGGGAGCTGTTTTTT. The J gene is TRBJ2-2, the V gene TRBV4-2, with 10 bases lining up with TRBD2. The V gene end was trimmed by 7 bases and the J gene end by 2 bases; junction bases not matched to a gene: 4. This CDR3 spans 15 amino acids. Germline lookup yields CDR1 LGHNA and CDR2 YNFKEQ.

The chain uses TRBV12-5 and TRBJ1-1; 7 bases are a match to TRBD1. The trim removed 5 bases at V and 0 bases at J, leaving 15 bases unmatched. CDR1 and CDR2 (germline): LGHNT, FRNRAP. This CDR3 has 18 amino acids. The CDR3 loop is CASGPFRQGYVLNTEAFF. The CDR3 coding sequence is TGTGCTAGTGGTCCCTTCCGACAGGGATATGTTCTGAACACTGAAGCTTTCTTT.

The chain recombines TRBV11-3 with TRBJ2-5; the D gene is possibly TRBD2 (6 bases). Germline assignment: CDR1 SGHNT and CDR2 YENEEA. The CDR3 totals 14 residues. Trimming stripped 3 bases from V and 2 bases from J, with 10 bases between. CDR3 in amino acids: CASSLGTPQETQYF. CDR3 nucleotides: TGTGCCAGCAGCTTGGGGACTCCTCAAGAGACCCAGTACTTC. Based on the CDR3 plus reference TRBV11-3 and TRBJ2-5, the full variable domain is EAGVVQSPRYKIIEKKQPVAFWCNPISGHNTLYWYLQNLGQGPELLIRYENEEAVDDSQLPKDRFSAERLKGVDSTLKIQPAELGDSAVYLCASSLGTPQETQYFGPGTRLLVL.